A selection of T cell receptor beta chains follows, all from one sample in a study of T cell changes during pregnancy in multiple sclerosis. The method was immunoSEQ multiplex PCR; TCRdb's version includes in-frame clones alone and lacks a portion of them. The sample lists about 53,000 clones, approximately 91% seen once, with less than 0.5% in the top ten. The sample was CD4+ T cells from peripheral blood mononuclear cells, taken in the third trimester of pregnancy. Receptors originate from a female donor with multiple sclerosis, enrolled in a pregnancy study. CDR3s include the opening cysteine and the closing phenylalanine or tryptophan. The order of the fields is D gene, V gene, clone size, J gene, CDR3 protein, CDR3 DNA. The D gene is left open where the match is weak. Some rows have no size entry. The others give once, few or many, or a class for an expanded clone.

d_call: .; v_call: TRBV25-1; clone_size: .; j_call: TRBJ1-5; cdr3_aa: CASSGGGITGGTQHF; cdr3_nt: TGTGCCAGCAGTGGGGGGGGCATCACAGGAGGGACCCAGCATTTT
d_call: .; v_call: TRBV5-1; clone_size: .; j_call: TRBJ2-7; cdr3_aa: CASTKTRVGIYEQYF; cdr3_nt: TGCGCCAGCACCAAAACCAGGGTAGGGATATACGAGCAGTACTTC
d_call: TRBD2; v_call: TRBV9; clone_size: .; j_call: TRBJ2-7; cdr3_aa: CASSSTFRGEQYF; cdr3_nt: TGTGCCAGCAGCTCGACCTTCCGGGGGGAACAGTACTTC
d_call: .; v_call: TRBV9; clone_size: .; j_call: TRBJ2-5; cdr3_aa: CASSSRDTQETQYF; cdr3_nt: TGTGCCAGCAGCTCCCGGGACACCCAAGAGACCCAGTACTTC
d_call: .; v_call: TRBV9; clone_size: .; j_call: TRBJ1-1; cdr3_aa: CASREGLQNTEAFF; cdr3_nt: TGTGCCAGCAGGGAGGGACTGCAGAACACTGAAGCTTTCTTT
d_call: TRBD2; v_call: TRBV4-1; clone_size: few; j_call: TRBJ2-1; cdr3_aa: CASSQRAGTSGGGNEQFF; cdr3_nt: TGCGCCAGCAGCCAACGCGCCGGGACTAGCGGGGGCGGGAATGAGCAGTTCTTC
d_call: TRBD1; v_call: TRBV19; clone_size: .; j_call: TRBJ1-1; cdr3_aa: CASSRTGTDTEAFF; cdr3_nt: TGTGCCAGTAGTCGAACCGGGACAGACACTGAAGCTTTCTTT
d_call: .; v_call: TRBV18; clone_size: .; j_call: TRBJ1-1; cdr3_aa: CASSPEQDTEAFF; cdr3_nt: TGTGCCAGCTCACCAGAACAAGACACTGAAGCTTTCTTT
d_call: .; v_call: TRBV18; clone_size: .; j_call: TRBJ2-2; cdr3_aa: CASSPPLEGRRTGELFF; cdr3_nt: TGTGCCAGCTCACCACCGCTGGAGGGAAGGAGGACCGGGGAGCTGTTTTTT
d_call: TRBD1; v_call: TRBV30; clone_size: .; j_call: TRBJ1-1; cdr3_aa: CAWNPRTGLNTEAFF; cdr3_nt: TGTGCCTGGAACCCAAGGACAGGTCTGAACACTGAAGCTTTCTTT
d_call: TRBD1; v_call: TRBV5-8; clone_size: once; j_call: TRBJ2-3; cdr3_aa: CASSQNGGQGTDTQYF; cdr3_nt: TGTGCCAGCAGTCAAAACGGGGGACAGGGGACAGATACGCAGTATTTT
d_call: TRBD1; v_call: TRBV10-3; clone_size: .; j_call: TRBJ2-7; cdr3_aa: CAIGTASYEQYF; cdr3_nt: TGTGCCATTGGGACAGCCTCCTACGAGCAGTACTTC
d_call: .; v_call: TRBV14; clone_size: .; j_call: TRBJ1-6; cdr3_aa: CASSQEGTLGLTVSYNSPLHF; cdr3_nt: TGTGCCAGCAGCCAAGAGGGCACCCTGGGTCTAACCGTTTCCTATAATTCACCCCTCCACTTT
d_call: .; v_call: TRBV6-1; clone_size: .; j_call: TRBJ1-5; cdr3_aa: CASTSDNSNQPQHF; cdr3_nt: TGTGCCAGCACGAGTGATAATAGCAATCAGCCCCAGCATTTT
d_call: .; v_call: TRBV19; clone_size: .; j_call: TRBJ2-2; cdr3_aa: CASIRTPNTGELFF; cdr3_nt: TGTGCCAGTATCAGGACACCGAACACCGGGGAGCTGTTTTTT
d_call: .; v_call: TRBV5-1; clone_size: .; j_call: TRBJ2-5; cdr3_aa: CASSATGQETQYF; cdr3_nt: TGCGCCAGCAGCGCCACAGGCCAAGAGACCCAGTACTTC
d_call: .; v_call: TRBV5-1; clone_size: .; j_call: TRBJ2-3; cdr3_aa: CASSTTPADTQYF; cdr3_nt: TGCGCCAGCAGCACGACACCGGCAGATACGCAGTATTTT
d_call: TRBD1; v_call: TRBV2; clone_size: .; j_call: TRBJ1-4; cdr3_aa: CASSRQGRIEKLFF; cdr3_nt: TGTGCCAGCAGCAGACAGGGCAGGATCGAAAAACTGTTTTTT
d_call: TRBD2; v_call: TRBV5-4; clone_size: .; j_call: TRBJ2-3; cdr3_aa: CASSLAPAGGPTDTQYF; cdr3_nt: TGTGCCAGCAGCTTGGCCCCAGCGGGGGGACCCACAGATACGCAGTATTTT
d_call: .; v_call: TRBV5-1; clone_size: .; j_call: TRBJ1-4; cdr3_aa: CASSPSRNEKLFF; cdr3_nt: TGCGCCAGCAGCCCGTCCAGAAATGAAAAACTGTTTTTT
d_call: .; v_call: TRBV13; clone_size: .; j_call: TRBJ1-2; cdr3_aa: CASRRAGQDGYTF; cdr3_nt: TGTGCCAGCAGAAGAGCGGGCCAGGATGGCTACACCTTC
d_call: TRBD1; v_call: TRBV6-5; clone_size: few; j_call: TRBJ1-2; cdr3_aa: CASSYRGQGRGYTF; cdr3_nt: TGTGCCAGCAGTTACCGGGGACAGGGTAGGGGCTACACCTTC
d_call: .; v_call: TRBV5-6; clone_size: .; j_call: TRBJ2-7; cdr3_aa: CASSSPGMEQYF; cdr3_nt: TGTGCCAGCAGCTCCCCGGGGATGGAGCAGTACTTC
d_call: .; v_call: TRBV11-1; clone_size: .; j_call: TRBJ2-7; cdr3_aa: CASSLAGSKGVYF; cdr3_nt: TGTGCCAGCAGCTTAGCCGGATCTAAAGGGGTTTACTTC
d_call: .; v_call: TRBV7-2; clone_size: .; j_call: TRBJ1-2; cdr3_aa: CASSVELFYGYTF; cdr3_nt: TGTGCCAGCAGCGTCGAGCTTTTCTATGGCTACACCTTC
d_call: TRBD2; v_call: TRBV2; clone_size: .; j_call: TRBJ2-1; cdr3_aa: CASRAPKRGGYNEQFF; cdr3_nt: TGTGCCAGCAGGGCACCTAAGCGGGGGGGTTACAATGAGCAGTTCTTC
d_call: TRBD1; v_call: TRBV18; clone_size: .; j_call: TRBJ2-3; cdr3_aa: CASSSTGASTDTQYF; cdr3_nt: TGTGCCAGCTCGTCGACAGGGGCCTCCACAGATACGCAGTATTTT
d_call: .; v_call: TRBV7-6; clone_size: .; j_call: TRBJ1-1; cdr3_aa: CASSLGAQGFGTEAFF; cdr3_nt: TGTGCCAGCAGCTTAGGGGCACAGGGCTTTGGCACTGAAGCTTTCTTT
d_call: .; v_call: TRBV6-1; clone_size: .; j_call: TRBJ1-6; cdr3_aa: CASRPLGARISLHF; cdr3_nt: TGTGCCAGCAGACCTTTGGGGGCTCGGATCTCCCTCCACTTT
d_call: .; v_call: TRBV21-1; clone_size: .; j_call: TRBJ1-3; cdr3_aa: CASSNLRDRGRGNTIYF; cdr3_nt: TGTGCCAGCAGCAACCTCCGGGACAGGGGGCGAGGAAACACCATATATTTT
d_call: TRBD1; v_call: TRBV4-2; clone_size: .; j_call: TRBJ1-1; cdr3_aa: CASSRTTGLTEAFF; cdr3_nt: TGTGCCAGCAGCCGAACGACAGGGTTGACTGAAGCTTTCTTT
d_call: TRBD2; v_call: TRBV13; clone_size: .; j_call: TRBJ2-3; cdr3_aa: CASSRYLRGVTDTQYF; cdr3_nt: TGTGCCAGCAGCCGCTACCTCCGGGGGGTTACAGATACGCAGTATTTT
d_call: TRBD2; v_call: TRBV4-1; clone_size: .; j_call: TRBJ2-5; cdr3_aa: CASSQVNLAGIIQETQYF; cdr3_nt: TGCGCCAGCAGCCAAGTTAATCTAGCGGGGATAATACAAGAGACCCAGTACTTC
d_call: TRBD1; v_call: TRBV6-1; clone_size: .; j_call: TRBJ1-4; cdr3_aa: CASSGRDRNFATNEKLFF; cdr3_nt: TGTGCCAGCAGTGGCCGGGACAGGAACTTTGCAACTAATGAAAAACTGTTTTTT
d_call: .; v_call: TRBV5-1; clone_size: .; j_call: TRBJ1-5; cdr3_aa: CASSEGGASNQPQHF; cdr3_nt: TGCGCCAGCAGCGAGGGGGGGGCGAGCAATCAGCCCCAGCATTTT
d_call: .; v_call: TRBV11-2; clone_size: .; j_call: TRBJ2-1; cdr3_aa: CASIGDSREQFF; cdr3_nt: TGTGCCAGCATCGGGGACTCTAGGGAGCAGTTCTTC
d_call: .; v_call: TRBV5-1; clone_size: .; j_call: TRBJ1-6; cdr3_aa: CASSLDISNSPLHF; cdr3_nt: TGCGCCAGCAGCCTGGACATTTCCAATTCACCCCTCCACTTT
d_call: TRBD1; v_call: TRBV30; clone_size: .; j_call: TRBJ2-1; cdr3_aa: CAWSPAGDRPPQFF; cdr3_nt: TGTGCCTGGAGCCCAGCTGGGGACAGGCCCCCTCAGTTCTTC
d_call: TRBD1; v_call: TRBV6-6; clone_size: .; j_call: TRBJ1-1; cdr3_aa: CASSYGTANTEAFF; cdr3_nt: TGTGCCAGCAGTTATGGGACAGCGAACACTGAAGCTTTCTTT
d_call: TRBD1; v_call: TRBV4-2; clone_size: .; j_call: TRBJ1-6; cdr3_aa: CASSQEGAGGTNSPLHF; cdr3_nt: TGTGCCAGCAGCCAAGAGGGGGCAGGGGGCACGAATTCACCCCTCCACTTT
d_call: TRBD2; v_call: TRBV14; clone_size: .; j_call: TRBJ2-1; cdr3_aa: CASKVSGTALAGGIYNEQFF; cdr3_nt: TGTGCCAGCAAGGTATCTGGAACGGCACTAGCGGGGGGGATCTACAATGAGCAGTTCTTC
d_call: TRBD1; v_call: TRBV11-3; clone_size: .; j_call: TRBJ2-1; cdr3_aa: CASSLEGGQEYNEQFF; cdr3_nt: TGTGCCAGCAGCTTAGAAGGGGGACAGGAATACAATGAGCAGTTCTTC
d_call: TRBD1; v_call: TRBV18; clone_size: .; j_call: TRBJ1-1; cdr3_aa: CASSPTGKNTEAFF; cdr3_nt: TGTGCCAGCTCACCGACAGGGAAGAACACTGAAGCTTTCTTT
d_call: .; v_call: TRBV7-9; clone_size: .; j_call: TRBJ1-2; cdr3_aa: CASSATHGYTF; cdr3_nt: TGTGCCAGCAGCGCTACCCATGGCTACACCTTC
d_call: TRBD1; v_call: TRBV2; clone_size: .; j_call: TRBJ2-7; cdr3_aa: CASGKAGGSNEQYF; cdr3_nt: TGTGCCAGTGGCAAGGCAGGGGGCTCCAACGAGCAGTACTTC
d_call: TRBD1; v_call: TRBV6-6; clone_size: .; j_call: TRBJ1-1; cdr3_aa: CASSYPNDRGTEAFF; cdr3_nt: TGTGCCAGCAGTTACCCCAACGACAGGGGAACTGAAGCTTTCTTT
d_call: .; v_call: TRBV5-5; clone_size: .; j_call: TRBJ1-6; cdr3_aa: CASSQRWGVDSPLHF; cdr3_nt: TGTGCCAGCAGCCAAAGATGGGGGGTAGACTCACCCCTCCACTTT
d_call: .; v_call: TRBV6-5; clone_size: .; j_call: TRBJ2-7; cdr3_aa: CASSHRAGVNEQYF; cdr3_nt: TGTGCCAGCAGTCACCGGGCAGGGGTCAACGAGCAGTACTTC
d_call: .; v_call: TRBV11-1; clone_size: few; j_call: TRBJ1-6; cdr3_aa: CASRERWAADSPLHF; cdr3_nt: TGTGCCAGCAGAGAGCGGTGGGCTGCGGATTCACCCCTCCACTTT
d_call: .; v_call: TRBV6-6; clone_size: once; j_call: TRBJ2-2; cdr3_aa: CASSYPVTETLGELFF; cdr3_nt: TGTGCCAGCAGTTACCCCGTAACAGAGACCCTCGGGGAGCTGTTTTTT
d_call: .; v_call: TRBV5-1; clone_size: .; j_call: TRBJ1-3; cdr3_aa: CASSLTQTGNTIYF; cdr3_nt: TGCGCCAGCAGCTTGACGCAGACTGGAAACACCATATATTTT
d_call: .; v_call: TRBV1; clone_size: .; j_call: TRBJ1-5; cdr3_aa: CTSSRERQGGFNQPQHF; cdr3_nt: TGCACCAGCAGCCGAGAAAGACAGGGGGGATTCAATCAGCCCCAGCATTTT